This is a list of T cell receptor beta chains from one sample in a study of blood T cell repertoires in COVID-19. The protocol was immunoSEQ multiplex PCR, while the TCRdb copy is restricted to in-frame clones and leaves out a portion. Of about 170,000 clones listed, 80% to 85% were seen once; the top ten hold approximately 2.6%. The sample consisted of peripheral blood. The receptors were sampled from a human donor with acute or convalescent COVID-19. The donor label of this sample is uncertain. Each CDR3 is given with its conserved first and last residue. The D gene is left open where the match is weak. Expanded clones are given a class, and other clones once, few, many or no size at all.

d_call j_call v_call clone_size cdr3_aa cdr3_nt
TRBD1 TRBJ1-1 TRBV9 NA CASSRGTGGNTEAFF TGTGCCAGCAGCAGAGGGACAGGGGGGAACACTGAAGCTTTCTTT
NA TRBJ1-3 TRBV5-6 NA CASSLGQAGNTIYF TGTGCCAGCAGCCTGGGTCAGGCTGGAAACACCATATATTTT
TRBD1 TRBJ1-4 TRBV19 NA CASRPTGTANEKLFF TGTGCCAGTAGACCGACCGGGACAGCAAATGAAAAACTGTTTTTT
NA TRBJ2-2 TRBV5-1 NA CASSLEGGTTGELFF TGCGCCAGCAGCTTGGAGGGGGGGACCACCGGGGAGCTGTTTTTT
TRBD1 TRBJ1-3 TRBV3-1/TRBV3-2 NA CASSPGQGGLTIYF TGTGCCAGCAGCCCCGGACAGGGAGGACTCACCATATATTTT
NA TRBJ1-5 TRBV6-5 NA CASRTGINSNQPQHF TGTGCCAGCAGGACCGGGATCAATAGCAATCAGCCCCAGCATTTT
NA TRBJ2-2 TRBV7-7 NA CASSLGSSVGTGELFF TGTGCCAGCAGCTTAGGCTCTAGCGTGGGCACCGGGGAGCTGTTTTTT
TRBD1 TRBJ1-5 TRBV19 NA CALSQGVGQPQHF TGTGCCTTATCCCAGGGGGTAGGGCAGCCCCAGCATTTT
NA TRBJ2-1 TRBV19 NA CASSIDETGLWSNEQFF TGTGCCAGTAGTATAGATGAAACAGGGTTGTGGAGCAATGAGCAGTTCTTC
TRBD1 TRBJ1-1 TRBV16 NA CASRAGDRGQYTEAFF TGTGCCAGCCGCGCAGGGGACAGGGGGCAGTACACTGAAGCTTTCTTT
NA TRBJ1-1 TRBV11-2 NA CASSLETGNTEAFF TGTGCCAGCAGCTTAGAGACAGGGAACACTGAAGCTTTCTTT
TRBD1 TRBJ1-2 TRBV9 few CASSVSPTGAGYGYTF TGTGCCAGCAGCGTTTCCCCTACAGGGGCTGGCTATGGCTACACCTTC
NA TRBJ1-5 TRBV2 few CASSEAWGESNQPQHF TGTGCCAGCAGTGAAGCGTGGGGAGAGAGCAATCAGCCCCAGCATTTT
TRBD1 TRBJ1-2 TRBV5-4 NA CASTPRTGEGYTF TGTGCCAGCACCCCAAGGACAGGGGAAGGCTACACCTTC
TRBD1 TRBJ1-1 TRBV27 few CASRRQGISGTEAFF TGTGCCAGCAGACGACAGGGAATAAGCGGCACTGAAGCTTTCTTT
NA TRBJ2-7 TRBV10-3 NA CAISESGRNEQYF TGTGCCATCAGTGAGAGCGGACGGAACGAGCAGTACTTC
TRBD2 TRBJ2-1 TRBV19 NA CASSIRPSGSYNEQFF TGTGCCAGTAGTATAAGGCCCAGCGGGAGTTACAATGAGCAGTTCTTC
TRBD1 TRBJ1-5 TRBV28 NA CASKGQGSNQPQHF TGTGCCAGCAAGGGACAGGGAAGCAATCAGCCCCAGCATTTT
TRBD2 TRBJ2-3 TRBV2 once CASRARLAGGPSDTQYF TGTGCCAGCAGGGCCCGACTAGCGGGAGGGCCGTCAGATACGCAGTATTTT
NA TRBJ1-4 TRBV30 NA CAWTRGSNEKLFF TGTGCCTGGACCCGCGGCTCAAATGAAAAACTGTTTTTT
NA TRBJ1-6 TRBV4-1 NA CASSQGGQLRNSPLHF TGCGCCAGCAGCCAAGGCGGGCAACTTAGGAATTCACCCCTCCACTTT
NA TRBJ2-2 TRBV7-9 NA CASSSGSQIGWVFF TGTGCCAGCAGTTCGGGGTCCCAAATTGGTTGGGTGTTTTTT
NA TRBJ2-1 TRBV4-1 NA CASSRQRYNEQFF TGCGCCAGCAGCCGACAGAGATACAATGAGCAGTTCTTC
TRBD2 TRBJ2-5 TRBV7-9 NA CASSFQGLAGGQETQYF TGTGCCAGCAGCTTTCAGGGACTAGCGGGGGGACAAGAGACCCAGTACTTC
TRBD2 TRBJ2-7 TRBV27 NA CASSLEREPKYF TGTGCCAGCAGTTTAGAGCGGGAGCCTAAGTACTTC
NA TRBJ2-1 TRBV9 NA CASSVAGARYNEQFF TGTGCCAGCAGCGTAGCAGGGGCTCGTTACAATGAGCAGTTCTTC
TRBD2 TRBJ2-5 TRBV7-2 NA CASSLDPGGAGETQYF TGTGCCAGCAGCTTAGATCCCGGGGGGGCCGGAGAGACCCAGTACTTC
TRBD1 TRBJ2-1 TRBV19 NA CASSRPGQGGNEQFF TGTGCCAGTAGTCGTCCGGGACAGGGAGGGAATGAGCAGTTCTTC
TRBD1 TRBJ1-4 TRBV2 NA CASRVDRGKLFF TGTGCCAGCAGAGTTGACAGGGGGAAACTGTTTTTT
TRBD2 TRBJ2-3 TRBV4-1 NA CASSLQTSGGPTDTQYF TGCGCCAGCAGCTTACAAACTAGCGGGGGTCCCACAGATACGCAGTATTTT
TRBD1 TRBJ1-2 TRBV6-5 NA CASAWTGLDYGYTF TGTGCCAGCGCATGGACAGGACTGGACTATGGCTACACCTTC
TRBD2 TRBJ2-1 TRBV9 NA CASSEGMGLAGVRRQFF TGTGCCAGCAGCGAGGGAATGGGACTAGCGGGAGTAAGGCGGCAGTTCTTC
NA TRBJ1-1 TRBV2 NA CASRWEGLNTEAFF TGTGCCAGCAGGTGGGAGGGGTTGAACACTGAAGCTTTCTTT
TRBD2 TRBJ2-7 TRBV6-4 NA CASRNYGSGGSYEQYF TGTGCCAGCAGGAATTACGGTAGCGGGGGCTCCTACGAGCAGTACTTC
NA TRBJ2-5 TRBV7-9 NA CASSLGSGSETQYF TGTGCCAGCAGCTTAGGATCGGGTTCTGAGACCCAGTACTTC
TRBD1 TRBJ1-6 TRBV6-5 NA CASRVQGDNSPLHF TGTGCCAGCAGAGTTCAGGGGGATAATTCACCCCTCCACTTT
NA TRBJ1-1 TRBV3-1/TRBV3-2 NA CASSQERLNTEAFF TGTGCCAGCAGCCAAGAGCGACTAAACACTGAAGCTTTCTTT
NA TRBJ2-7 TRBV5-4 NA CASSTHRENSYEQYF TGTGCCAGCAGCACTCACAGGGAGAATTCCTACGAGCAGTACTTC
NA TRBJ2-3 TRBV7-6 NA CASSSSELDTQYF TGTGCCAGCAGTTCGTCCGAGCTTGATACGCAGTATTTT
NA TRBJ2-5 TRBV5-4 NA CASSFRGWETQYF TGTGCCAGCAGCTTCCGGGGGTGGGAGACCCAGTACTTC
NA TRBJ2-7 TRBV3-1/TRBV3-2 NA CASSQGTTSYEQYF TGTGCCAGCAGCCAAGGGACAACCTCCTACGAGCAGTACTTC
TRBD2 TRBJ2-1 TRBV10-3 NA CAISESRLAGGPMFF TGTGCCATCAGTGAGTCGAGACTAGCGGGAGGGCCGATGTTCTTC